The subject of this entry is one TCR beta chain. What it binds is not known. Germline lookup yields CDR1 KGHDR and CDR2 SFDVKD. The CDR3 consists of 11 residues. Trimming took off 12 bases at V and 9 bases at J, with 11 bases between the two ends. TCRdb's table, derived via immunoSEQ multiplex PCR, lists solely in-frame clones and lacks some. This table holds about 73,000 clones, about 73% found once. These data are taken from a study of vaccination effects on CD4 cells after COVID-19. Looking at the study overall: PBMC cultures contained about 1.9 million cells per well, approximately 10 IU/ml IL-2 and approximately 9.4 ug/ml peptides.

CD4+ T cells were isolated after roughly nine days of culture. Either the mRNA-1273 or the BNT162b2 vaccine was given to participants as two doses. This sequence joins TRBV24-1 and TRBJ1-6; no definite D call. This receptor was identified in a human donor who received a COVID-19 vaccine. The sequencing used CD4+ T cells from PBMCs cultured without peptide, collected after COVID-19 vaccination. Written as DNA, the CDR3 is TGTGCCTCTAGGGTTGGTTCACCCCTCCACTTT. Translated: CASRVGSPLHF.